A selection of T cell receptor beta chains follows, all from one sample in a study of control samples from healthy donors and cancer patients. Method: immunoSEQ multiplex PCR; TCRdb's copy keeps in-frame clones and lacks some. The data hold under 450,000 clones, with approximately 90% observed a single time. The sample consisted of PBMCs. These receptors were collected from a man aged 35 to 55 with head and neck cancer. Each CDR3 is given with its conserved first and last residue. The D gene is left open where the match is weak. Expanded clones are given a class, and other clones once, few, many or no size at all.

d_call: -
v_call: TRBV18
j_call: TRBJ1-1
clone_size: -
cdr3_length: 17
cdr3_aa: CASSAGAGVGSNTEAFF
cdr3_nt: TGTGCCAGCTCGGCAGGGGCCGGGGTGGGATCGAACACTGAAGCTTTCTTT

d_call: TRBD2
v_call: TRBV5-4
j_call: TRBJ2-3
clone_size: -
cdr3_length: 13
cdr3_aa: CASTVTSGSSEYF
cdr3_nt: TGTGCCAGCACCGTGACTAGCGGGAGCTCTGAGTATTTT

d_call: -
v_call: TRBV7-2
j_call: TRBJ1-5
clone_size: -
cdr3_length: 14
cdr3_aa: CASSSRAGNQPQHF
cdr3_nt: TGTGCCAGCAGCTCTCGGGCAGGGAACCAGCCCCAGCATTTT

d_call: -
v_call: TRBV11-2
j_call: TRBJ1-1
clone_size: -
cdr3_length: 14
cdr3_aa: CASSLGGAAPEAFF
cdr3_nt: TGTGCCAGCAGCTTAGGTGGGGCGGCGCCCGAAGCTTTCTTT

d_call: -
v_call: TRBV7-9
j_call: TRBJ2-7
clone_size: -
cdr3_length: 11
cdr3_aa: CASTDSYEQYF
cdr3_nt: TGTGCCAGCACCGACAGCTACGAGCAGTACTTC

d_call: -
v_call: TRBV2
j_call: TRBJ1-2
clone_size: once
cdr3_length: 10
cdr3_aa: CASTWRMALF
cdr3_nt: TGTGCCAGCACCTGGCGGATGGCGTTGTTC

d_call: -
v_call: TRBV19
j_call: TRBJ2-7
clone_size: -
cdr3_length: 13
cdr3_aa: CASSPAGRYEQYF
cdr3_nt: TGTGCCAGTAGTCCTGCGGGACGCTACGAGCAGTACTTC

d_call: -
v_call: TRBV27
j_call: TRBJ1-6
clone_size: -
cdr3_length: 17
cdr3_aa: CASRWGSLGDLGSPLHF
cdr3_nt: TGTGCCAGCAGATGGGGGTCGTTGGGGGATTTGGGTTCACCCCTCCACTTT

d_call: TRBD1
v_call: TRBV11-1
j_call: TRBJ1-2
clone_size: -
cdr3_length: 14
cdr3_aa: CASSSPSRGPGYTF
cdr3_nt: TGTGCCAGCAGCTCACCCAGCAGGGGGCCTGGCTACACCTTC

d_call: -
v_call: TRBV9
j_call: TRBJ1-2
clone_size: -
cdr3_length: 14
cdr3_aa: CASSVDDSNYGYTF
cdr3_nt: TGTGCCAGCAGCGTAGACGACAGTAACTATGGCTACACCTTC

d_call: -
v_call: TRBV30
j_call: TRBJ1-3
clone_size: -
cdr3_length: 14
cdr3_aa: CAWSRTTSGNTIYF
cdr3_nt: TGTGCCTGGAGTAGGACCACCTCTGGAAACACCATATATTTT

d_call: -
v_call: TRBV3-1/TRBV3-2
j_call: TRBJ1-4
clone_size: -
cdr3_length: 16
cdr3_aa: CASSQASTGGNEKLFF
cdr3_nt: TGTGCCAGCAGCCAAGCCTCGACAGGAGGTAATGAAAAACTGTTTTTT

d_call: -
v_call: TRBV7-2
j_call: TRBJ2-1
clone_size: -
cdr3_length: 13
cdr3_aa: CASSLSRGYEQFF
cdr3_nt: TGTGCCAGCAGCTTATCCCGCGGGTACGAGCAGTTCTTC

d_call: -
v_call: TRBV20-1
j_call: TRBJ1-2
clone_size: once
cdr3_length: 15
cdr3_aa: CSASQTLGRGYGYTF
cdr3_nt: TGCAGTGCTAGTCAGACATTAGGGAGGGGCTATGGCTACACCTTC

d_call: -
v_call: TRBV12-3/TRBV12-4
j_call: TRBJ2-3
clone_size: -
cdr3_length: 13
cdr3_aa: CASSFAGSDTQYF
cdr3_nt: TGTGCCAGCAGTTTCGCCGGGTCAGATACGCAGTATTTT

d_call: -
v_call: TRBV18
j_call: TRBJ2-2
clone_size: once
cdr3_length: 15
cdr3_aa: CASRTGSTNTGELFF
cdr3_nt: TGTGCCAGCCGCACGGGCAGTACGAACACCGGGGAGCTGTTTTTT

d_call: -
v_call: TRBV6-5
j_call: TRBJ2-7
clone_size: once
cdr3_length: 15
cdr3_aa: CASSYRGAKAYEQYF
cdr3_nt: TGTGCCAGCAGTTACCGGGGTGCGAAGGCCTACGAGCAGTACTTC

d_call: TRBD1
v_call: TRBV28
j_call: TRBJ1-2
clone_size: -
cdr3_length: 13
cdr3_aa: CASSSGTVDGYTF
cdr3_nt: TGTGCCAGCAGTTCCGGGACAGTGGATGGCTACACCTTC

d_call: TRBD1
v_call: TRBV30
j_call: TRBJ2-7
clone_size: -
cdr3_length: 11
cdr3_aa: CAWSDRDRGHF
cdr3_nt: TGTGCCTGGAGTGACCGGGACAGGGGCCACTTC

d_call: -
v_call: TRBV13
j_call: TRBJ1-2
clone_size: -
cdr3_length: 14
cdr3_aa: CASSLGTDLYGYTF
cdr3_nt: TGTGCCAGCAGCTTAGGGACAGATCTCTATGGCTACACCTTC

d_call: -
v_call: TRBV28
j_call: TRBJ1-4
clone_size: -
cdr3_length: 13
cdr3_aa: CASLGFTNEKLFF
cdr3_nt: TGTGCCAGCTTAGGGTTTACTAATGAAAAACTGTTTTTT

d_call: TRBD1
v_call: TRBV13
j_call: TRBJ1-3
clone_size: -
cdr3_length: 14
cdr3_aa: CASRRQGSGNTIYF
cdr3_nt: TGTGCCAGCAGGAGACAGGGGTCGGGAAACACCATATATTTT

d_call: -
v_call: TRBV2
j_call: TRBJ2-2
clone_size: -
cdr3_length: 13
cdr3_aa: CASATENTGELFF
cdr3_nt: TGTGCCAGCGCCACAGAGAACACCGGGGAGCTGTTTTTT

d_call: TRBD2
v_call: TRBV15
j_call: TRBJ2-7
clone_size: -
cdr3_length: 15
cdr3_aa: CATSRTSGGSYEQYF
cdr3_nt: TGTGCCACAAGTAGAACTAGCGGGGGATCCTACGAGCAGTACTTC

d_call: TRBD2
v_call: TRBV28
j_call: TRBJ2-1
clone_size: -
cdr3_length: 16
cdr3_aa: CASSPTPGGSGAEQFF
cdr3_nt: TGTGCCAGCAGTCCCACCCCGGGGGGGTCGGGAGCGGAGCAGTTCTTC

d_call: -
v_call: TRBV24-1
j_call: TRBJ2-6
clone_size: -
cdr3_length: 13
cdr3_aa: CATGPTGANVLTF
cdr3_nt: TGTGCCACAGGGCCTACTGGGGCCAACGTCCTGACTTTC

d_call: TRBD1
v_call: TRBV6-1
j_call: TRBJ1-1
clone_size: -
cdr3_length: 17
cdr3_aa: CASREYIRDSRSTEAFF
cdr3_nt: TGTGCCAGCAGAGAATATATCAGGGACAGTCGGAGCACTGAAGCTTTCTTT

d_call: -
v_call: TRBV9
j_call: TRBJ2-1
clone_size: -
cdr3_length: 15
cdr3_aa: CASSPWTVAYNEQFF
cdr3_nt: TGTGCCAGCAGCCCTTGGACAGTAGCCTACAATGAGCAGTTCTTC

d_call: -
v_call: TRBV29-1
j_call: TRBJ1-1
clone_size: -
cdr3_length: 11
cdr3_aa: CSAIMNTEAFF
cdr3_nt: TGCAGCGCTATTATGAACACTGAAGCTTTCTTT

d_call: TRBD1
v_call: TRBV18
j_call: TRBJ1-2
clone_size: -
cdr3_length: 14
cdr3_aa: CASSPVGQGDGYTF
cdr3_nt: TGTGCCAGCTCACCAGTGGGACAGGGAGATGGCTACACCTTC

d_call: TRBD2
v_call: TRBV4-1
j_call: TRBJ2-1
clone_size: -
cdr3_length: 17
cdr3_aa: CASSQDTGGSSYNEQFF
cdr3_nt: TGCGCCAGCAGCCAAGATACGGGCGGGAGCTCCTACAATGAGCAGTTCTTC

d_call: -
v_call: TRBV5-1
j_call: TRBJ1-3
clone_size: once
cdr3_length: 16
cdr3_aa: CASSLGIPGAGNTIYF
cdr3_nt: TGCGCCAGCAGCTTGGGGATCCCAGGGGCTGGAAACACCATATATTTT

d_call: TRBD2
v_call: TRBV18
j_call: TRBJ2-1
clone_size: -
cdr3_length: 16
cdr3_aa: CASSETSGGIYNEQFF
cdr3_nt: TGTGCCAGCTCAGAGACTAGCGGGGGGATCTACAATGAGCAGTTCTTC

d_call: TRBD2
v_call: TRBV18
j_call: TRBJ2-5
clone_size: -
cdr3_length: 18
cdr3_aa: CASSPRISSGRFAETQYF
cdr3_nt: TGTGCCAGCTCACCACGGATCAGTAGCGGGAGGTTCGCCGAGACCCAGTACTTC

d_call: -
v_call: TRBV5-4
j_call: TRBJ1-1
clone_size: -
cdr3_length: 13
cdr3_aa: CATKSIRGTEAFF
cdr3_nt: TGTGCCACCAAGAGTATAAGGGGCACTGAAGCTTTCTTT

d_call: TRBD2
v_call: TRBV2
j_call: TRBJ2-3
clone_size: -
cdr3_length: 16
cdr3_aa: CASRGTSGGLTDTQYF
cdr3_nt: TGTGCCAGCAGAGGGACTAGCGGGGGGCTGACAGATACGCAGTATTTT

d_call: TRBD1
v_call: TRBV9
j_call: TRBJ2-7
clone_size: -
cdr3_length: 15
cdr3_aa: CASSYAPGQNYEQYF
cdr3_nt: TGTGCCAGCAGCTACGCGCCGGGACAGAACTACGAGCAGTACTTC

d_call: TRBD1
v_call: TRBV29-1
j_call: TRBJ2-7
clone_size: -
cdr3_length: 13
cdr3_aa: CSVGQGRDYEQYF
cdr3_nt: TGCAGCGTCGGACAGGGGAGAGACTACGAGCAGTACTTC

d_call: -
v_call: TRBV12-3/TRBV12-4
j_call: TRBJ1-2
clone_size: -
cdr3_length: 12
cdr3_aa: CASSWEKGGYTF
cdr3_nt: TGTGCCAGCAGTTGGGAGAAGGGTGGCTACACCTTC

d_call: -
v_call: TRBV5-6
j_call: TRBJ1-5
clone_size: -
cdr3_length: 13
cdr3_aa: CASSFGGVQPQHF
cdr3_nt: TGTGCCAGCAGCTTCGGGGGGGTTCAGCCCCAGCATTTT

d_call: TRBD1
v_call: TRBV5-4
j_call: TRBJ2-1
clone_size: -
cdr3_length: 17
cdr3_aa: CASSSKRTGNYYNEQFF
cdr3_nt: TGTGCCAGCAGCTCGAAGAGGACAGGGAACTACTACAATGAGCAGTTCTTC

d_call: -
v_call: TRBV27
j_call: TRBJ1-4
clone_size: -
cdr3_length: 18
cdr3_aa: CASSLEAGTSTTNEKLFF
cdr3_nt: TGTGCCAGCAGTTTAGAGGCAGGAACCTCCACAACTAATGAAAAACTGTTTTTT

d_call: TRBD2
v_call: TRBV29-1
j_call: TRBJ2-7
clone_size: -
cdr3_length: 15
cdr3_aa: CSVEGLSGVYYEQYF
cdr3_nt: TGCAGCGTTGAAGGGCTGAGCGGGGTCTACTACGAGCAGTACTTC

d_call: -
v_call: TRBV27
j_call: TRBJ1-3
clone_size: -
cdr3_length: 10
cdr3_aa: CASSFDTIYF
cdr3_nt: TGTGCCAGCAGTTTCGACACCATATATTTT

d_call: -
v_call: TRBV4-1
j_call: TRBJ1-4
clone_size: -
cdr3_length: 19
cdr3_aa: CASSQDIREKARSNEKLFF
cdr3_nt: TGCGCCAGCAGCCAAGATATTCGGGAGAAGGCTCGGTCTAATGAAAAACTGTTTTTT